What follows is one TCR beta chain and its context. Researchers sorted participants into cohorts using their self-reported clinical history. This entry comes from a study of blood T cell repertoires in COVID-19. Study at large: COVID-19 samples, acute and convalescent, were from the United States, Italy and Spain.

Libraries were prepared by immunoSEQ multiplex PCR; TCRdb keeps only in-frame clonotypes and omits some of them. The table has some 260,000 clones, about 89% seen once. Sequences were obtained from PBMCs or T cells enriched from blood (not recorded which). The clonotype was recovered from a woman under 30 who had recovered from COVID-19.

The chain's CDR3 is CSVAGAARNTEAFF. CDR3 DNA: TGCAGCGTTGCCGGCGCGGCTCGGAACACTGAAGCTTTCTTT. The chain has TRBV29-1 and TRBJ1-1; D unresolved. CDR1 and CDR2 from the germline V gene are SQVTM and ANQGSEA. The CDR3 sequence is 14 residues long. Trimming shortened V by 4 bases and J by 1 base, and 13 bases separated the two germline ends.